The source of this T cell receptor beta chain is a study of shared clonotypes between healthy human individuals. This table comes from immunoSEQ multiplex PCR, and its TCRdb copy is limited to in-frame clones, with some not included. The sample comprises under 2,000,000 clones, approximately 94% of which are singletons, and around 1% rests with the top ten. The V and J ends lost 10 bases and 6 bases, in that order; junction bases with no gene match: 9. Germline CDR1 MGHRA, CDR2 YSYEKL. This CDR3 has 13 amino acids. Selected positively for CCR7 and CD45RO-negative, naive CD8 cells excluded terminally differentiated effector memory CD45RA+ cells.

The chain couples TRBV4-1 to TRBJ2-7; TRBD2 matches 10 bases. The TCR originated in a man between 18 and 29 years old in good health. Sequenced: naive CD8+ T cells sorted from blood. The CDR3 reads CATSSGSLGEQYF. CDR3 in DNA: TGCGCCACATCTAGCGGGAGTCTCGGCGAGCAGTACTTC.